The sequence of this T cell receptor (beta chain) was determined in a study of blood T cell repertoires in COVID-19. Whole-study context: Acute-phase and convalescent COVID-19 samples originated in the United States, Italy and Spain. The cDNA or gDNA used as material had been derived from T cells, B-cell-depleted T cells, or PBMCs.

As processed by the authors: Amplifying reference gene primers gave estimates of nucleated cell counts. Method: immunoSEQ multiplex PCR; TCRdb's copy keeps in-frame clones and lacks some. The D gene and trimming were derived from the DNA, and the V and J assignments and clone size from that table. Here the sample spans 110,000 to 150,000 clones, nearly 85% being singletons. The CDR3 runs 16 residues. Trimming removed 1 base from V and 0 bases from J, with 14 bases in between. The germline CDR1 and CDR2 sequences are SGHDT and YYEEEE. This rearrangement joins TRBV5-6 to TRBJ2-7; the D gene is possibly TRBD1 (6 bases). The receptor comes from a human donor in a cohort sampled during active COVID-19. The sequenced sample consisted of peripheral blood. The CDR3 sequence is CASSLLGTTSSYEQYV. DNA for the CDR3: TGTGCCAGCAGCTTGCTCGGGACAACGAGCTCCTACGAGCAGTACGTC.